These T cell receptor beta chains were read from a single sample in a study of CD8+ T cells in alopecia areata. Only in-frame clones appear in the TCRdb table, and some are missing; sequencing was by immunoSEQ multiplex PCR. The table includes 130,000 or so clones, about 85% detected once. The specimen was CD8+ T cells sorted from blood, collected at week 4, from a patient treated with tofacitinib. Receptor source: a human donor with alopecia areata. The CDR3 runs from the conserved cysteine through the conserved F or W. The order of the fields is J gene, clone size, CDR3 length, D gene, V gene, CDR3 protein, CDR3 DNA. D genes are given only for firm matches. A clone size is listed for some rows: how often the clone was seen (once, few, many), or a class if it is expanded.

>TRBJ2-1|NA|14|TRBD1|TRBV9
CASSWTGGFEEQFF
TGTGCCAGCAGCTGGACAGGGGGCTTTGAGGAGCAGTTCTTC
>TRBJ1-2|NA|12|NA|TRBV6-1
CASGADLYGYTF
TGTGCCAGCGGAGCCGACCTCTATGGCTACACCTTC
>TRBJ1-1|once|14|TRBD1|TRBV30
CAWSTYRGGTEAFF
TGTGCCTGGAGTACTTACAGGGGGGGCACTGAAGCTTTCTTT
>TRBJ1-2|NA|15|NA|TRBV6-5
CASSYGTGSNYGYTF
TGTGCCAGCAGTTACGGTACAGGTTCCAACTATGGCTACACCTTC
>TRBJ1-4|NA|16|NA|TRBV2
CASRPGGLDSGEKLFF
TGTGCCAGCAGACCTGGAGGGTTAGACTCGGGTGAAAAACTGTTTTTT
>TRBJ2-3|NA|15|TRBD1|TRBV4-1
CASSSGQLSTDTQYF
TGCGCCAGCAGCTCGGGACAGCTTAGCACAGATACGCAGTATTTT
>TRBJ2-7|NA|13|NA|TRBV4-1
CASFGGETYEQYF
TGCGCCAGCTTCGGAGGGGAGACCTACGAGCAGTACTTC
>TRBJ2-7|NA|15|TRBD2|TRBV12-5
CASGLFLADFYEQYF
TGTGCTAGTGGTTTGTTCCTAGCGGATTTCTACGAGCAGTACTTC
>TRBJ2-3|few|14|TRBD2|TRBV7-9
CASSSGLAGDTQYF
TGTGCCAGCAGCTCGGGGCTAGCGGGGGATACGCAGTATTTT
>TRBJ2-2|NA|12|TRBD1|TRBV29-1
CSVRTGAGELFF
TGCAGCGTTCGGACAGGGGCCGGGGAGCTGTTTTTT
>TRBJ2-3|NA|14|NA|TRBV5-6
CASSRDKITDTQYF
TGTGCCAGCAGCAGGGACAAAATCACAGATACGCAGTATTTT
>TRBJ2-3|once|14|TRBD1|TRBV5-1
CASSLGQGQDTQYF
TGCGCCAGCAGCTTGGGACAGGGGCAAGATACGCAGTATTTT
>TRBJ1-1|NA|14|TRBD1|TRBV6-5
CASSYTPGGDEAFF
TGTGCCAGCAGTTACACCCCAGGGGGAGATGAAGCTTTCTTT
>TRBJ1-1|NA|15|NA|TRBV5-4
CASSPAAPKVTEAFF
TGTGCCAGCAGTCCGGCGGCACCAAAGGTCACTGAAGCTTTCTTT
>TRBJ2-7|NA|15|NA|TRBV7-9
CASSLSTEPTDEQYF
TGTGCCAGCAGCTTGTCTACAGAACCGACCGACGAGCAGTACTTC
>TRBJ2-7|NA|14|NA|TRBV13
CASSYTGTPYEQYF
TGTGCCAGCAGCTATACAGGGACACCCTACGAGCAGTACTTC
>TRBJ2-5|NA|13|NA|TRBV5-1
CASRTENQETQYF
TGCGCCAGCAGAACCGAGAACCAAGAGACCCAGTACTTC
>TRBJ2-6|NA|17|NA|TRBV29-1
CSVEESRGNSGANVLTF
TGCAGCGTTGAAGAATCAAGAGGCAACTCTGGGGCCAACGTCCTGACTTTC
>TRBJ2-2|NA|13|NA|TRBV19
CASSPVAVGELFF
TGTGCCAGTAGTCCCGTGGCAGTCGGGGAGCTGTTTTTT
>TRBJ1-1|NA|11|NA|TRBV6-6
CASSNGPEAFF
TGTGCCAGCAGTAATGGGCCAGAAGCTTTCTTT
>TRBJ1-2|NA|12|NA|TRBV7-2
CASSSTGNGYTF
TGTGCCAGCAGCTCAACAGGGAATGGCTACACCTTC
>TRBJ2-3|NA|15|NA|TRBV29-1
CSVETRGEVIYTQYF
TGCAGCGTTGAAACGAGGGGAGAGGTTATTTATACGCAGTATTTT
>TRBJ1-6|NA|11|NA|TRBV6-6
CASSATHTLHF
TGTGCCAGCAGCGCGACCCACACCCTCCACTTT
>TRBJ1-2|NA|12|NA|TRBV5-1
CASSFGGDGYTF
TGCGCCAGCAGCTTTGGAGGGGATGGCTACACCTTC
>TRBJ2-5|once|10|NA|TRBV29-1
CSVFGETQYF
TGCAGCGTTTTCGGGGAGACCCAGTACTTC
>TRBJ1-5|NA|14|NA|TRBV7-6
CASSLWAGAQPQHF
TGTGCCAGCAGCTTATGGGCAGGGGCCCAGCCCCAGCATTTT
>TRBJ2-4|NA|14|NA|TRBV7-9
CASSPGAVVDIQYF
TGTGCCAGCAGCCCAGGGGCAGTAGTCGACATTCAGTACTTC
>TRBJ2-7|once|15|TRBD2|TRBV6-6
CASTLRSGGSYEQYF
TGTGCCAGCACCCTACGATCGGGGGGGTCCTACGAGCAGTACTTC
>TRBJ2-1|NA|16|NA|TRBV29-1
CSVEGSRASSYNEQFF
TGCAGCGTTGAAGGAAGCCGGGCTAGCTCCTACAATGAGCAGTTCTTC
>TRBJ1-6|NA|13|NA|TRBV27
CASSLSKNSPLHF
TGTGCCAGCAGTTTATCGAAGAATTCACCCCTCCACTTT
>TRBJ2-2|NA|15|TRBD1|TRBV7-9
CASSPRTGGTGELFF
TGTGCCAGCAGCCCCAGGACAGGAGGAACCGGGGAGCTGTTTTTT
>TRBJ2-5|NA|15|TRBD1|TRBV5-6
CASSFDRGVGETQYF
TGTGCCAGCAGCTTTGACAGGGGAGTGGGAGAGACCCAGTACTTC
>TRBJ1-1|NA|12|NA|TRBV5-1
CASGQLNTEAFF
TGCGCCAGCGGACAGCTGAACACTGAAGCTTTCTTT
>TRBJ2-1|NA|13|NA|TRBV6-6
CASSPGPPSEKFF
TGTGCCAGCAGCCCGGGCCCGCCTTCGGAGAAGTTCTTC
>TRBJ2-1|NA|15|NA|TRBV9
CASSVGTAGYNEQFF
TGTGCCAGCAGCGTAGGGACAGCGGGGTATAATGAGCAGTTCTTC
>TRBJ1-1|NA|15|NA|TRBV7-3
CASSLTRRENTEAFF
TGTGCCAGCAGCTTAACGAGGAGGGAGAACACTGAAGCTTTCTTT
>TRBJ2-7|once|12|NA|TRBV25-1
CASSSYSYEQYF
TGTGCCAGCAGCTCGTATAGCTACGAGCAGTACTTC
>TRBJ2-3|once|11|NA|TRBV2
CASSVGDTQYF
TGTGCCAGCAGTGTAGGAGATACGCAGTATTTT
>TRBJ2-1|NA|15|TRBD2|TRBV29-1
CSVAPGTRFYNEQFF
TGCAGCGTTGCCCCCGGGACTAGGTTCTACAATGAGCAGTTCTTC
>TRBJ2-7|NA|15|TRBD1|TRBV27
CASSFGTGAYYEQYF
TGTGCCAGCAGTTTCGGGACAGGGGCTTACTACGAGCAGTACTTC
>TRBJ2-1|NA|14|NA|TRBV7-6
CASSLYPGQTEQFF
TGTGCCAGCAGCTTATATCCCGGACAGACTGAGCAGTTCTTC